There are many counts of the clone carrying this TCR beta chain. Germline-derived CDR1 and CDR2 are DFQATT and SNEGSKA (reference sequence). V lost 6 bases to trimming and J lost 2 bases; unmatched junction nucleotides: 17. The CDR3 totals 19 residues. The data stem from a study of CD8 T cells in ankylosing spondylitis. One entry per CDR3 protein, called by TCRdb with MiXCR from the 5' RACE reads. The sample lists around 230,000 distinct CDR3 sequences, approximately 8% occurring once. This receptor was taken from a female donor with ankylosing spondylitis or in good health (not recorded which). Specimen: blood, either unsorted or a sorted T cell fraction (not recorded which). This sequence joins TRBV20-1 and TRBJ2-3, with 13 bases identical to TRBD2. CDR3 DNA sequence: TGCAGTGCCGACATCGCTGGGGGGGGACTAGCGGGGTCCACAGATACGCAGTATTTT. Protein: CSADIAGGGLAGSTDTQYF.